The clone carrying this T cell receptor (beta chain) occurred a few times. Its target is not known. Every donor provided around 9.5 milliliters of peripheral blood. A sample-barcoded 5' primer and a J-beta primer mix were used in a second PCR of roughly 6 to 12 cycles. TCRdb called the 5' RACE reads again in MiXCR, with one record for every CDR3 protein. The repertoire has 1.5 million to 2 million distinct CDR3 sequences, about 50% of them found once; the top ten carry approximately 2.1%. The data belong to a study of blood T cells in healthy people across ages. The germline V and J ends were trimmed by 6 bases and 9 bases, with 15 bases remaining between them. The CDR3 sequence is 14 residues long. Study-wide results and caveats: There was no known CMV status for donors, so expanded clonotype changes were possibly confounded. Roughly linear age-related decline in beta diversity appeared, significant by age around 40.

The specimen was blood. This TCR derives from a woman in her thirties or forties in good health. This chain uses TRBV12-3 or TRBV12-4 with TRBJ1-6, with D hard to call. For the CDR3, the DNA is TGTGCCAGCAGCCCCAGCGGCCGGGTTTCACCCCTCCACTTT. Encoded protein: CASSPSGRVSPLHF.